This T cell receptor beta chain was identified during a study of blood T cell repertoires in COVID-19. Study in general: Samples came from the United States, Italy and Spain, spanning acute and convalescent COVID-19.

Trimming removed 5 bases at V and 5 bases at J, with 24 bases between. This CDR3 comprises 17 residues. CDR1 is SGHTA and CDR2 is FQGTGA in the germline V gene. Recruitment covered about 26 US areas and drew participants whose ages spanned about 18 to 89 years. Participants' reported clinical history set cohort assignment. In the source study's methods: Amplifying reference gene primers gave estimates of nucleated cell counts. Sequenced by immunoSEQ multiplex PCR; TCRdb stores in-frame clones only, minus some. V, J and clone size derive from that table, while D and trimming were established from the DNA sequence. The repertoire holds fewer than 250,000 clones, with 70% to 90% as singletons.

This chain joins TRBV7-3 and TRBJ1-2; a weak D match, TRBD1 (6 bases). The clonotype originates from a woman aged 35 to 49 with acute COVID-19. Sample: PBMCs or T cells enriched from blood (not recorded which). The CDR3: CASSTSLMTGVPYGYTF. CDR3 coding DNA: TGTGCCAGCAGCACTTCCCTAATGACAGGCGTCCCTTATGGCTACACCTTC. Full variable domain (missing parts from reference TRBV7-3 and TRBJ1-2): GAGVSQTPSNKVTEKGKYVELRCDPISGHTALYWYRQSLGQGPEFLIYFQGTGAADDSGLPNDRFFAVRPEGSVSTLKIQRTERGDSAVYLCASSTSLMTGVPYGYTFGSGTRLTVV.